This entry features one TCR beta chain sequence. Its antigen is undetermined. Germline V gene sequence: CDR1 SGHAT, CDR2 FQDESV (reference sequence). Trimming left V 1 base short and J 4 bases short, with 15 bases between. The CDR3 has 16 amino acids. TCRdb re-called the PCR reads via MiXCR. The sample has about 19,000 clones; more than 30% are singletons. All patients were treatment-naive before thyroid surgery. The data stem from a study of metastatic and nonmetastatic thyroid tumors. Overall study results and limits: Malignant thyroid tumors reportedly exceeded benign nodules significantly in TCR beta diversity, with the difference appearing in blood and tumor.

This receptor was identified in a female donor with papillary thyroid cancer or a benign thyroid nodule (not recorded which). Some clones in this sample may be carry-over from other donors' samples. Sequenced sample: tumor tissue. The chain links TRBV11-1 to TRBJ2-3; no clear D gene. The CDR3 here is CASSLGQQRVSDTQYF. In DNA, the CDR3 is TGTGCCAGCAGCTTAGGGCAGCAGCGTGTGTCAGATACGCAGTATTTT. The full variable domain, with the rest looked up from reference TRBV11-1 and TRBJ2-3, is EAEVAQSPRYKITEKSQAVAFWCDPISGHATLYWYRQILGQGPELLVQFQDESVVDDSQLPKDRFSAERLKGVDSTLKIQPAELGDSAMYLCASSLGQQRVSDTQYFGPGTRLTVL.